This T cell receptor (beta chain) appears in the sequencing data of a study of blood T cell repertoires in COVID-19. Study-wide context: Whether acute or convalescent, the COVID-19 samples came from the United States, Italy and Spain. Sample material is recorded as cDNA or gDNA derived from T cells, B-cell-depleted T cells, or PBMCs.

Per the authors' pipeline: Amplification from reference gene primers served as the basis for estimated nucleated cell counts. Here immunoSEQ multiplex PCR was the method, and the copy in TCRdb shows in-frame clones only, minus some. That table furnishes V, J and clone size, whereas the DNA furnished D and trimming. The sample gives 130,000 or so clones, 70% to 90% of which show up once; approximately 1.4% is in the top ten. The origin of this receptor is a human donor in a cohort sampled during active COVID-19. Sequenced input: peripheral blood.

The CDR3 reads CASSNRGGEQYF. The CDR3 coding sequence is TGTGCCAGCAGTAACAGGGGCGGCGAGCAGTACTTC. V is TRBV27 and J is TRBJ2-7, with TRBD1 matching over 7 bases. The CDR3 consists of 12 residues. Germline V gene data show CDR1 as MNHEY and CDR2 as SMNVEV (reference sequence). Unmatched junction bases numbered 4, after V lost 5 bases and J lost 6 bases.